These 29 T cell receptor beta chains came from one sample sequenced in a study of blood T cell repertoires in COVID-19. Sequencing was performed with immunoSEQ multiplex PCR; in TCRdb, only in-frame clones are kept and a portion is missing. The top ten clones hold about 4.1% of a sample with about 200,000 clones, 70% to 90% of them seen once. Source material: peripheral blood. The receptors derive from a man aged 50-60 years with acute or convalescent COVID-19.

The chain employs TRBV10-1 and TRBJ2-1; D might be TRBD1 (7 bases). The length of the CDR3 is 14 residues. Between the trimmed V and J ends, which lost 8 bases and 4 bases, there was a span of 15 bases. Per the germline V gene, CDR1 is WNHNN and CDR2 is SYGVQD (reference sequence). CDR3 residues: CASGPGGQYNEQFF. CDR3 sequence (DNA): TGCGCCAGCGGTCCCGGGGGACAGTACAATGAGCAGTTCTTC.

The chain combines TRBV5-1 with TRBJ1-1; 7 positions match TRBD1. Germline values: CDR1 SGHRS, CDR2 YFSETQ. The CDR3 contains 15 residues. Unmatched junction bases numbered 5, after V lost 3 bases and J lost 0 bases. The CDR3 nucleotides are TGCGCCAGCAGCTATACACAGGGGCTGAACACTGAAGCTTTCTTT. This gives the protein CASSYTQGLNTEAFF.

This clone came up once. This chain uses TRBV15 with TRBJ1-1; 8 positions match TRBD1. The germline gives CDR1 LNHNV, CDR2 YYDKDF (reference sequence). The CDR3 sequence is 14 residues long. Trimming cost V 2 bases and J 5 bases; bases outside gene matches: 4. CDR3 coding DNA: TGTGCCACCAGCAGACAGGGGGCGTTGACTGAAGCTTTCTTT. It translates to CATSRQGALTEAFF.

This chain joins TRBV2 and TRBJ1-4; 10 bases align to TRBD1. Germline trimming cut 5 bases from V and 8 bases from J; bases unmatched to any gene: 8. The germline gives CDR1 SNHLY, CDR2 FYNNEI. The CDR3 is 15 residues long. The CDR3 DNA reads TGTGCCAGCAGTACTCTGACAGGGGGCCGAGAAAAACTGTTTTTT. Residues: CASSTLTGGREKLFF.

The chain recombines TRBV6-5 with TRBJ2-7; a weak D match, TRBD1 (6 bases). CDR3 length: 14 residues. The germline CDR1 and CDR2 sequences are MNHEY and SVGAGI. V lost 0 bases, J lost 4 bases, and 10 bases lay in between. CDR3 in amino acids: CASSYSGRGYEQYF. The CDR3 DNA follows: TGTGCCAGCAGTTACTCGGGCAGGGGATACGAGCAGTACTTC.

The chain has TRBV15 and TRBJ2-7; a possible D gene is TRBD1 (5 bases). Trimming left V 3 bases short and J 0 bases short, with 18 bases between. CDR1 and CDR2 from the germline V gene are LNHNV and YYDKDF (reference sequence). This CDR3 is 17 amino acids long. The CDR3, as DNA: TGTGCCACCAGCAGGGGGCCCGGTGGGGCGAGCTCCTACGAGCAGTACTTC. Encoded protein: CATSRGPGGASSYEQYF. The full variable domain, with the rest looked up from reference TRBV15 and TRBJ2-7, is DAMVIQNPRYQVTQFGKPVTLSCSQTLNHNVMYWYQQKSSQAPKLLFHYYDKDFNNEADTPDNFQSRRPNTSFCFLDIRSPGLGDTAMYLCATSRGPGGASSYEQYFGPGTRLTVT.

J is TRBJ1-1 and V is TRBV14, with 7 bases matching TRBD1. From germline, CDR1 is SGHDN and CDR2 FVKESK. Losses at the gene ends were 0 bases for V and 5 bases for J; bases not matched to a gene: 6. The CDR3 length is 15 residues. CDR3 bases: TGTGCCAGCAGCCAAGAAAGGGGGCGAGGGACTGAAGCTTTCTTT. It translates to CASSQERGRGTEAFF.

The rearrangement uses TRBV12-3 or TRBV12-4 and TRBJ1-1, with TRBD1 as a possible D gene (5 bases). The V gene lost 5 bases and the J gene lost 5 bases, with 9 bases spanning the gap. This CDR3 is built from 12 residues. CDR3 nucleotides: TGTGCCAGCAGTCAGGGTCGGACTGAAGCTTTCTTT. Protein: CASSQGRTEAFF.

This clone was seen once. This rearrangement joins TRBV19 to TRBJ2-2; 7 nucleotides align to TRBD1. CDR3 length: 14 residues. With V trimmed by 10 bases and J by 0 bases, 5 bases remained unmatched. Per the germline V gene, CDR1 is LNHDA and CDR2 is SQIVND (reference sequence). The CDR3 region is CATPQGTNTGELFF. As DNA, the CDR3 is TGTGCCACTCCACAGGGGACGAACACCGGGGAGCTGTTTTTT.

V gene TRBV14 combines with J gene TRBJ2-3; D is perhaps TRBD1 (6 bases). Germline-derived CDR1 and CDR2 are SGHDN and FVKESK. The CDR3 sequence is 18 residues long. V lost 2 bases to trimming and J lost 10 bases, with 28 bases between them. This CDR3 reads CASSQFTMGAMAIRAQYF. DNA of the CDR3: TGTGCCAGCAGCCAATTTACCATGGGGGCCATGGCCATTCGTGCGCAGTATTTT.

This chain links TRBV5-5 with TRBJ2-2, with 7 bases aligning to TRBD1. After removal of 4 bases from V and 0 bases from J, the junction contained 3 bases not matched to a gene. The CDR3 has 15 amino acids. In germline, CDR1 is SGHKS, CDR2 YYEKEE (reference sequence). CDR3 in amino acids: CASSRGQTNTGELFF. Here the CDR3 DNA reads TGTGCCAGCAGCCGGGGACAGACGAACACCGGGGAGCTGTTTTTT.

The chain is built from TRBV6-1 and TRBJ2-7; D is possibly TRBD1 (6 bases). The ends were cut back, 3 bases at V and 3 bases at J, with 15 bases in the middle. CDR1 and CDR2 (germline): MNHNS, SASEGT. The CDR3 is made up of 15 amino acids. CDR3 bases: TGTGCCAGCAGTGACGGGACAACCCGTGTCTACGAGCAGTACTTC. This sequence encodes CASSDGTTRVYEQYF.

V is TRBV5-4 and J is TRBJ1-2, with 7 nucleotides matching TRBD1. V was clipped by 4 bases and J by 3 bases; unmatched bases: 3. Germline assignment: CDR1 SGHNT and CDR2 YYREEE (reference sequence). This CDR3 contains 13 residues. The CDR3 sequence: CASSGGTDYGYTF. CDR3 DNA sequence: TGTGCCAGCAGCGGCGGGACAGACTATGGCTACACCTTC.

The V gene is TRBV6-1, the J gene TRBJ1-4, with 7 bases identical to TRBD1. Germline V lookup: CDR1 MNHNS, CDR2 SASEGT. With 3 bases clipped from V and 2 bases from J, the junction kept 6 bases outside the gene matches. The CDR3 contains 16 residues. The CDR3 region has the DNA TGTGCCAGCAGTGAGGGGACAGCTTTGACTAATGAAAAACTGTTTTTT. This codes for CASSEGTALTNEKLFF.

The table lists this clone with a count of one. The junction departs from the called germline gene at one end, perhaps through a read error. The chain carries TRBV7-9 and TRBJ2-7; possibly TRBD1 for D (6 bases). This CDR3 is built from 12 residues. Looked up from germline, CDR1 is SEHNR and CDR2 is FQNEAQ (reference sequence). The CDR3 DNA follows: TGTGCCAGCAGCAAACGGACAGAGCCGTTCGCCTTC. It specifies CASSKRTEPFAF.

This chain links TRBV5-1 with TRBJ1-4, with D perhaps matching TRBD1 (6 bases). From germline, CDR1 is SGHRS and CDR2 YFSETQ. V dropped 0 bases and J dropped 4 bases, with 7 bases sitting between them. The length of the CDR3 is 14 residues. CDR3 nucleotides: TGCGCCAGCAGCTTGGGACAGGATAATGAAAAACTGTTTTTT. Its translation: CASSLGQDNEKLFF.

The rearrangement uses TRBV7-3 and TRBJ2-2; D ambiguous. V lost 3 bases, J lost 7 bases, and 6 bases lay in between. Germline V gene lookup returns CDR1 SGHTA and CDR2 FQGTGA. The CDR3 is made up of 12 amino acids. CDR3 nucleotides: TGTGCCAGCAGCTTCTATGGCGGGGAGCTGTTTTTT. It translates to CASSFYGGELFF.

CDR3 sequence: CASRVRGARGYTF. DNA for the CDR3: TGTGCCAGCAGGGTGCGGGGGGCCAGGGGCTACACCTTC. V usage is TRBV5-8 and J usage is TRBJ1-2; TRBD1 might be the D (6 bases). Germline V gives CDR1 SGHTS, CDR2 YDEGEE. This CDR3 comprises 13 residues. The ends were cut back, 5 bases at V and 8 bases at J, with 16 bases in the middle.

The chain carries TRBV5-1 and TRBJ2-7, with a possible D match to TRBD1 (6 bases). Germline lookup yields CDR1 SGHRS and CDR2 YFSETQ. The CDR3 has 14 residues. V shed 7 bases and J shed 2 bases, with 16 bases lying between them. The CDR3 DNA reads TGCGCCAGCTCCCCCATACAGGGAACCTACGAGCAGTACTTC. Its protein product is CASSPIQGTYEQYF.

The rearrangement links TRBV20-1 to TRBJ1-5, with 9 bases that match TRBD1. V shed 3 bases and J 0 bases; nucleotides not matched to a gene: 6. The CDR3 spans 16 residues. CDR1 DFQATT and CDR2 SNEGSKA come from the germline V gene (reference sequence). This chain's CDR3 is CSASATGGVSNQPQHF. The DNA for the CDR3 is TGCAGTGCTAGTGCGACAGGGGGGGTTAGCAATCAGCCCCAGCATTTT.

This clone was seen a single time. The chain has TRBV6-5 and TRBJ2-3, with 8 bases that match TRBD2. The CDR3 consists of 15 residues. V lost 6 bases, J lost 0 bases, and 5 bases stayed unmatched. CDR1 is MNHEY and CDR2 is SVGAGI in the germline V gene. The chain's CDR3 is CASRASGLSTDTQYF. CDR3 nucleotides: TGTGCCAGCAGAGCTAGCGGGTTGAGCACAGATACGCAGTATTTT.

This clone was counted between two and nine times. The rearrangement uses TRBV27 and TRBJ1-5; TRBD1 agrees at 8 bases. The J segment lost 6 bases and the V segment lost 4 bases, leaving 2 bases of the junction unmatched. Germline-derived CDR1 and CDR2 are MNHEY and SMNVEV (reference sequence). The CDR3 runs to 13 residues. CDR3 in DNA: TGTGCCAGCAGTTCAGGGGGCCGTCAGCCCCAGCATTTT. This translates into CASSSGGRQPQHF.

The rearrangement links TRBV6-5 to TRBJ2-7; a weak D match, TRBD1 (7 bases). The V gene lost 6 bases and the J gene lost 3 bases, with 15 bases spanning the gap. Germline CDR1 and CDR2: MNHEY and SVGAGI. This CDR3 has 14 amino acids. The CDR3 bases are TGTGCCAGCAGATTCGGACAGGAGGGCTACGAGCAGTACTTC. Translation: CASRFGQEGYEQYF.

This clone came up once. The chain carries TRBV7-3 and TRBJ2-3; possible D gene TRBD1, 6 bases. Trimming shortened V by 5 bases and J by 0 bases, and 12 bases separated the two germline ends. CDR1 SGHTA and CDR2 FQGTGA come from the germline V gene. The CDR3 loop spans 15 amino acids. CDR3 protein: CASSRTATSTDTQYF. For the CDR3, the DNA is TGTGCCAGCAGCCGGACAGCCACTAGCACAGATACGCAGTATTTT. Together with reference TRBV7-3 and TRBJ2-3, the CDR3 gives the full variable domain: GAGVSQTPSNKVTEKGKYVELRCDPISGHTALYWYRQSLGQGPEFLIYFQGTGAADDSGLPNDRFFAVRPEGSVSTLKIQRTERGDSAVYLCASSRTATSTDTQYFGPGTRLTVL.

This rearrangement joins TRBV6-1 to TRBJ1-2, with TRBD1 matching 10 bases. V shed 3 bases, J shed 6 bases, and the junction held 4 bases outside the gene matches. The CDR3 is 14 amino acids. In germline, CDR1 is MNHNS, CDR2 SASEGT. This CDR3 is CASSEAGQGNGYTF. CDR3 DNA sequence: TGTGCCAGCAGTGAGGCGGGACAGGGGAATGGCTACACCTTC.

This chain joins TRBV11-2 and TRBJ2-1, with TRBD1 matching over 10 bases. This CDR3 is 14 amino acids long. The V gene's germline CDR1 is SGHAT and CDR2 FQNNGV. V lost 5 bases and J lost 11; bases outside the gene matches: 9. The CDR3 is CASSNRDRGNKQFF. The CDR3 coding sequence is TGTGCCAGCAGCAACCGGGACAGGGGAAACAAGCAGTTCTTC.

The rearrangement links TRBV5-1 to TRBJ1-4; 9 positions agree with TRBD1. CDR1 SGHRS and CDR2 YFSETQ come from the germline V gene. V dropped 0 bases and J dropped 7; count of bases not matched to a gene: 4. The CDR3 is 15 amino acids. The CDR3: CASSLVGQGTEKLFF. The CDR3 DNA reads TGCGCCAGCAGCTTGGTAGGACAGGGGACTGAAAAACTGTTTTTT.

This chain connects TRBV6-1 to TRBJ2-2; 11 bases are shared with TRBD2. This CDR3 is built from 18 residues. Trimming at V came to 3 bases and at J to 4 bases, leaving 10 bases not matched to a gene. The germline V gene encodes CDR1 MNHNS and CDR2 SASEGT. CDR3 residues: CASSDPLLAGGATGELFF. The DNA of the CDR3 is TGTGCCAGCAGTGATCCTCTTCTAGCGGGGGGTGCCACCGGGGAGCTGTTTTTT.

The chain combines TRBV11-3 with TRBJ2-7, with 7 bases that match TRBD1. Germline V gene data show CDR1 as SGHNT and CDR2 as YENEEA. The CDR3 covers 13 residues. The V gene end was trimmed by 3 bases and the J gene end by 6 bases; junction bases not matched to a gene: 5. CDR3 in amino acids: CASSFIGGREQYF. In nucleotides, the CDR3 is TGTGCCAGCAGCTTCATAGGGGGCCGCGAGCAGTACTTC. The full variable domain, rest sourced from reference TRBV11-3 and TRBJ2-7, is EAGVVQSPRYKIIEKKQPVAFWCNPISGHNTLYWYLQNLGQGPELLIRYENEEAVDDSQLPKDRFSAERLKGVDSTLKIQPAELGDSAVYLCASSFIGGREQYFGPGTRLTVT.